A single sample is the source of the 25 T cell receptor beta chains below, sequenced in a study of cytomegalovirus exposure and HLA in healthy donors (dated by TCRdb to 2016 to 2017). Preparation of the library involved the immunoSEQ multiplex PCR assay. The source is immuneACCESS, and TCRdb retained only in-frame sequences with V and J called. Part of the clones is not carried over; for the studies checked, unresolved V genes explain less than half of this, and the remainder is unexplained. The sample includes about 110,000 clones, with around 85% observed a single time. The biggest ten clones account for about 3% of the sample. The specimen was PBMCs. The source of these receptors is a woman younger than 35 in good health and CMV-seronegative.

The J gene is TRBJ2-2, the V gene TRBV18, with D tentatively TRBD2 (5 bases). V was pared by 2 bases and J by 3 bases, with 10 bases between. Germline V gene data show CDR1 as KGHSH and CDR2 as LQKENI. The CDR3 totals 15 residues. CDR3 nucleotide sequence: TGTGCCAGCTCACCAATCTCCGGGGACACCGGGGAGCTGTTTTTT. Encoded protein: CASSPISGDTGELFF.

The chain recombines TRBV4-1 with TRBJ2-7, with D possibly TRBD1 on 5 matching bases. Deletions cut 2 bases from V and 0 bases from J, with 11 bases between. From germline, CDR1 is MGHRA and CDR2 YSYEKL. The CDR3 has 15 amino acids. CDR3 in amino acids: CASSQLMTASYEQYF. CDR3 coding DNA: TGCGCCAGCAGCCAACTGATGACAGCCTCCTACGAGCAGTACTTC.

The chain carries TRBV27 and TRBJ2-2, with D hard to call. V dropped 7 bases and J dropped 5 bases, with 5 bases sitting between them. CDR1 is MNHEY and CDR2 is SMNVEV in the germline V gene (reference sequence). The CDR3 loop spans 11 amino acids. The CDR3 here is CASMRTGELFF. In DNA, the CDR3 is TGTGCCAGCATGCGAACCGGGGAGCTGTTTTTT.

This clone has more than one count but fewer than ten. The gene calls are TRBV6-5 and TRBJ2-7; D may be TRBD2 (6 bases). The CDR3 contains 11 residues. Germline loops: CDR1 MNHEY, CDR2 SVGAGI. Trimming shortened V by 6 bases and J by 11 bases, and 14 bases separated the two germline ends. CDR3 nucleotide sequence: TGTGCCAGCAGCGCGGGGACCTGGGAGTACTTC. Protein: CASSAGTWEYF.

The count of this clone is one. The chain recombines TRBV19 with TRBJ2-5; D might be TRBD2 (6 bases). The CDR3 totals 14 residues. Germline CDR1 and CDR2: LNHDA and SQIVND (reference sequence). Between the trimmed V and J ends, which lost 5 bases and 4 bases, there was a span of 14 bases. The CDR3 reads CASSASGPGETQYF. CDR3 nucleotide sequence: TGTGCCAGTAGTGCCAGCGGGCCAGGAGAGACCCAGTACTTC.

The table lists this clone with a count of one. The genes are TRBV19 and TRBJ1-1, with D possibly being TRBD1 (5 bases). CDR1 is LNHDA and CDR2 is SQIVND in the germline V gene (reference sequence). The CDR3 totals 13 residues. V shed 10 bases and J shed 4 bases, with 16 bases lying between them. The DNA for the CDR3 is TGTGCCACCGGGGTCAGCGGGGGCACTGAAGCTTTCTTT. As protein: CATGVSGGTEAFF.

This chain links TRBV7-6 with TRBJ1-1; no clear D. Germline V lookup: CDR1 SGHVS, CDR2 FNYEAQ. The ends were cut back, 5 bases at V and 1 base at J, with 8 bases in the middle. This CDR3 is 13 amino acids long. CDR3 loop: CASSAGPNTEAFF. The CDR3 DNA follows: TGTGCCAGCAGCGCCGGTCCGAACACTGAAGCTTTCTTT.

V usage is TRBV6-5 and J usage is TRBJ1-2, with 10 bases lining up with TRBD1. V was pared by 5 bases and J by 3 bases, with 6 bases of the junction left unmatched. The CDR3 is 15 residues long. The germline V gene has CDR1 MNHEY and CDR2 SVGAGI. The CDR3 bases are TGTGCCAGCAGTCCCGGGACAGGGGAGTACTATGGCTACACCTTC. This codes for CASSPGTGEYYGYTF.

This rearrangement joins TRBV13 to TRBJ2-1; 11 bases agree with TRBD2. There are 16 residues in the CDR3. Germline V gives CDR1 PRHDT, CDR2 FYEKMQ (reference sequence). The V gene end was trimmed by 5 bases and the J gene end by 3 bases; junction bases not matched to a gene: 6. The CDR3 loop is CASSRLTSGSYNEQFF. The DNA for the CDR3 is TGTGCCAGCAGCCGACTCACTAGCGGGAGCTACAATGAGCAGTTCTTC.

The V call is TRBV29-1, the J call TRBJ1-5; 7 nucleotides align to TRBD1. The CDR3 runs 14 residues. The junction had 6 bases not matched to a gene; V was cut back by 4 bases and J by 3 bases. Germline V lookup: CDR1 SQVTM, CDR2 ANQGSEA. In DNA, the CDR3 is TGCAGCGTTGTGACAGGGATCGCCAATCAGCCCCAGCATTTT. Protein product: CSVVTGIANQPQHF.

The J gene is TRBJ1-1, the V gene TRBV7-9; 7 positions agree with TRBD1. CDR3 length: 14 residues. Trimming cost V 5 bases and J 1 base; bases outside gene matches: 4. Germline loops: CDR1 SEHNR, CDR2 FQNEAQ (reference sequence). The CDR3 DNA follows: TGTGCCAGCAGCCCGACAGGGTGGAACACTGAAGCTTTCTTT. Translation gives CASSPTGWNTEAFF.

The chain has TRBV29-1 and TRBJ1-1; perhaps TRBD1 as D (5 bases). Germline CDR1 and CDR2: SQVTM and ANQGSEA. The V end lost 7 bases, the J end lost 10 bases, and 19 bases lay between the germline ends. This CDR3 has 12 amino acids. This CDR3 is CSGRDGGGVAFF. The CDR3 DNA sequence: TGCAGCGGCCGGGACGGTGGCGGGGTAGCTTTCTTT.

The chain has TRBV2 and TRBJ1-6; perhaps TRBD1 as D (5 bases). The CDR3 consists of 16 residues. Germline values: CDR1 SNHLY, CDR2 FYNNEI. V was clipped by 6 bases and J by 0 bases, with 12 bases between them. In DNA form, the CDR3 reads TGTGCCAGCAGGAAGACAGAGAGCTCCTATAATTCACCCCTCCACTTT. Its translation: CASRKTESSYNSPLHF.

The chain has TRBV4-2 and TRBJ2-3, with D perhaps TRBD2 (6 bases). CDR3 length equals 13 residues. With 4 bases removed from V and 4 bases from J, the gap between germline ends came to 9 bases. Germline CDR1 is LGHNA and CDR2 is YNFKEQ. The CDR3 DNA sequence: TGTGCCAGCAGCCTGGAGGGTGCAGATACGCAGTATTTT. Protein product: CASSLEGADTQYF.

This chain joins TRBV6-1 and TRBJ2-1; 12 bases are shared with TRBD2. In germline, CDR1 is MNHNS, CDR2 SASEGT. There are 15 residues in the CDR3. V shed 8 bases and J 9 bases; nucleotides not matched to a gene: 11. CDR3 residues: CASVLTSGGTGEQFF. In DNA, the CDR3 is TGTGCCAGCGTTCTGACTAGCGGGGGAACAGGTGAGCAGTTCTTC.

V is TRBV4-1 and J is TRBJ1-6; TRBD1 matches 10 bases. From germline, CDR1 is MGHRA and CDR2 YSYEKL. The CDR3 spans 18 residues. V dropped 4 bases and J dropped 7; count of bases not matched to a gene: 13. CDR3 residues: CASSPTVIATGGNSPLHF. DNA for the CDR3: TGCGCCAGCAGCCCTACCGTGATCGCGACAGGGGGCAATTCACCCCTCCACTTT.

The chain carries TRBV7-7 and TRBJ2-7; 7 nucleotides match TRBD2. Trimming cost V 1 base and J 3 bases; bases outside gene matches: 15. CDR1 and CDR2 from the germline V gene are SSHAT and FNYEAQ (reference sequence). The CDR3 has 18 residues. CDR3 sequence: CASSLEPSSLAVNYEQYF. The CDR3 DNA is TGTGCCAGCAGCTTAGAGCCTTCCAGCCTAGCGGTAAACTACGAGCAGTACTTC.

CDR3 DNA: TGCAGCCTTCCTGGAGTGAATGAGCAGTTCTTC. This encodes CSLPGVNEQFF. The rearrangement links TRBV29-1 to TRBJ2-1, with D unresolved. This CDR3 has 11 residues. The ends were cut back, 8 bases at V and 7 bases at J, with 12 bases in the middle. Per germline, CDR1 SQVTM and CDR2 ANQGSEA.

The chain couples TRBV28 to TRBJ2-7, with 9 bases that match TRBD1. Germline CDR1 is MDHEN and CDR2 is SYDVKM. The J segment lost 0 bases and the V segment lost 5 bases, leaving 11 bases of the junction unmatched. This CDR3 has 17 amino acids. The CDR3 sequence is CASSPGTGIGVSYEQYF. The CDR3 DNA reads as TGTGCCAGCAGTCCGGGGACAGGGATCGGGGTCTCCTACGAGCAGTACTTC.

CDR3 bases: TGTGCCAGCAGTGAGAGCAGGGGGAGGTACAATGAGCAGTTCTTC. This gives the protein CASSESRGRYNEQFF. The chain couples TRBV6-1 to TRBJ2-1; possible D gene TRBD1, 7 bases. This CDR3 spans 15 amino acids. Germline-derived CDR1 and CDR2 are MNHNS and SASEGT. Trimming left V 3 bases short and J 4 bases short, with 13 bases between.

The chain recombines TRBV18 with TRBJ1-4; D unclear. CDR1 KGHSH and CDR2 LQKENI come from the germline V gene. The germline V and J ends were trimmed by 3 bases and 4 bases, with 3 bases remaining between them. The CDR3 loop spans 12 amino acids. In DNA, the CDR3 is TGTGCCAGCTCACCCGGTAATGAAAAACTGTTTTTT. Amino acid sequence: CASSPGNEKLFF.

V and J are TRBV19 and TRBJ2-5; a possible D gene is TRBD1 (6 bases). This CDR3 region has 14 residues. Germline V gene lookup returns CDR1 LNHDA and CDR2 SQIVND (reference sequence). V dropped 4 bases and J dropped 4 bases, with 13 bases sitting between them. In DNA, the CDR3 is TGTGCCAGTAGTACAAGACAGGAATTAGAGACCCAGTACTTC. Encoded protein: CASSTRQELETQYF.

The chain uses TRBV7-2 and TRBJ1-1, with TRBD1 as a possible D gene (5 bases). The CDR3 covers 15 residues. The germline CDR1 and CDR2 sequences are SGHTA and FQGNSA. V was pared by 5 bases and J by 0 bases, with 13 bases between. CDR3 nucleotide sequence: TGTGCCAGCAGCCCCAGACAGCAAATGAACACTGAAGCTTTCTTT. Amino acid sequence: CASSPRQQMNTEAFF.

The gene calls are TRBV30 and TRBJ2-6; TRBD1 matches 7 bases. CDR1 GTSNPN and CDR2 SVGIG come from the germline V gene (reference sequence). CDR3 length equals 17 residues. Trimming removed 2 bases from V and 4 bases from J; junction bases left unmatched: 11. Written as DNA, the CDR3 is TGTGCCTGGAGTACCTGGACAGGTGTGGAAGGGGCCAACGTCCTGACTTTC. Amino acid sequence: CAWSTWTGVEGANVLTF.

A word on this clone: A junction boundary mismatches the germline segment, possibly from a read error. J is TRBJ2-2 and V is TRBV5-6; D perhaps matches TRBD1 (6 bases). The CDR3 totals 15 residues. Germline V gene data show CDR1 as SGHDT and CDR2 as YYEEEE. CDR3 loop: CASSLDSSNTGELFF. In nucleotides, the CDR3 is TGTGCCAGCAGTTTGGACAGTTCAAACACCGGGGAGCTGTTTTTT. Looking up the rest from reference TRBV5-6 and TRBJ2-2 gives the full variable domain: DAGVTQSPTHLIKTRGQQVTLRCSPKSGHDTVSWYQQALGQGPQFIFQYYEEEERQRGNFPDRFSGHQFPNYSSELNVNALLLGDSALYLCASSLDSSNTGELFFGEGSRLTVL.